This TCR beta chain appears in the sequencing data of a study of beta chain features in type 1 diabetes (dated by TCRdb to 2016 to 2019). The study in broad terms: No differences in mean age, gender distribution, total cell number or subset yield were found between patients and healthy donors. A total of 107,917,701 sorted cells were examined across all samples, and the number of cells per subset was strongly correlated with RNA yield. In the study, recently diagnosed type 1 diabetes patients and matched healthy donors were compared on the TCRB repertoires of their sorted circulating CD4+ T cell subsets. Whereas all 28 donors provided naive and central memory subsets, regulatory and stem cell-like memory subsets were isolated from just 8 patients and roughly eight healthy donors.

The CDR3 starts with the cysteine, ends with the phenylalanine, and has 18 residues. The sequence is cut down to CDR3 DNA, 54 bases in frame from base 1. CDR1 is given as MGHDK and CDR2 as SYGVNS, both from the germline V gene. V lost 6 bases and J lost 4 bases, and the count of bases not matched to a germline gene is 19. The entire isolated RNA was reverse transcribed using the High Capacity cDNA Reverse Transcription Kit, and thus expressed TCRB transcripts were sequenced. Deep immunoSEQ sequencing was performed on naive, central memory and regulatory T cell samples, with an average of around 3.5 million total reads per sample. Sorted cells were lysed in RLT buffer and RNA was extracted with DNase-treated RNeasy Micro or Mini kits, depending on cell number. Each cell subset was processed on its own to prevent cross-contamination, while patient and healthy donor samples were processed together. Using the immunoSEQ multiplex PCR, TCRB sequences were amplified from cDNA into 87-bp fragments spanning the CDR3 region. Amplicons were sequenced on the Illumina HiSeq platform. The authors processed their data as follows. Synthetic template baselines were used to correct PCR bias computationally, reads within Hamming distance 2 were collapsed, and singletons that could not be merged were discarded. Reads were aligned against IMGT so that V, D and J genes, CDR3 length and insertions or deletions at six rearrangement sites could be assigned. Within each subset, clonotype counts were normalized to sorted cell number, and only after that were true diversity and Gini coefficients computed with the tcR R package. The overlap coefficient, calculated on TCRB nucleotide sequences, was used to quantify repertoire sharing. Out-of-frame TCRB sequences from naive cells were analyzed as a proxy for the pre-selection repertoire. This is the immuneACCESS table as TCRdb keeps it, with only in-frame sequences that have V and J called. A part of the clones is gone; compared with another copy, unresolved V genes explain less than half, and the rest is unexplained. The V and J calls and clone size come from that table; D and trimming were worked out from the DNA. The sample table records under 950,000 clones; about 17% of these occur just once. The ten largest account for 0.023% of the sample.

From each donor, a single peripheral blood sample of approximately 0.11 L on average was drawn into heparinised tubes. Naive, central memory, regulatory and stem cell-like memory CD4+ T cells were sorted on a BD FACSAria II using a panel including CD45RO, CCR7, CD25, CD127, CD95 and CD27. All sorted populations exceeded 95% purity. PBMCs were isolated immediately by Lymphoprep density gradient centrifugation and stained directly without culture. To minimize batch effects, samples were stained and sorted in pairs, one healthy donor with one patient per experiment. Notes on this clone: Its antigen is not yet known. No base qualities exist here, and no much larger clone lies one base off it.

Beyond this particular receptor, the publication reports: Because cDNA rather than genomic DNA was sequenced, highly expressing activated cells could have been over-represented, although no difference in activation and CD3 levels was found between groups. Naive, central memory and regulatory TCRB repertoires appeared to be more similar among patients than among healthy donors. HLA sub-analyses involved small numbers of individuals, so any influence of HLA type on TCRB rearrangement remained unresolved. At VDJ recombination sites, type 1 diabetes patients had fewer insertions and more deleted nucleotides, which implies abnormalities in thymic rearrangement. Shorter templates might be favored by PCR, yet because patient and control samples were amplified and corrected together, any such skew would affect both groups equally. A moderate but significant shortening of TCRB CDR3 length was observed in type 1 diabetes patients in all four CD4+ subsets.

The source of this sequence is a woman between 18 and 30 years old in good health. The V and J genes are TRBV25-1 and TRBJ2-3; TRBD1 aligns with 7 central bases. Input material: naive CD4+ T cells from blood. What this sample's cell subset or site label stands for: true naive CD4+ T cells. CDR3 region: CASSPTTGRGPGPDTQYF. The bases read TGTGCCAGCAGCCCCACGACAGGGAGAGGTCCTGGCCCAGATACGCAGTATTTT.